This T cell receptor (beta chain) was retrieved from a study of Ad26.COV2.S vaccination and SARS-CoV-2 variants. General observations from the study: Researchers reported similar non-spike TCR breadth in vaccine and placebo recipients.

A note on this clone: What it binds is not known. This same CDR3 is encoded by further DNA sequences in the sample.

This sample's treatment: roughly 18 received Ad26.COV2.S at low or high dose, single or two shots; roughly five received placebo; per-sample allocation not given. Samples were taken on day 63 after the first vaccine or placebo injection. TCRdb keeps only in-frame clones here, not all; method: immunoSEQ multiplex PCR. The profile shows about 320,000 clones, 85% to 90% of them singletons. The sample consisted of peripheral blood, taken in a trial of Ad26.COV2.S vaccine versus placebo. The receptor was isolated from a person aged 18-65 years who received the Ad26.COV2.S COVID-19 vaccine or a placebo.

CDR3 in DNA: TGTGCCAGCAGTGAAGCTGGGAATCAGCCCCAGCATTTT. This encodes CASSEAGNQPQHF. The J gene is TRBJ1-5, the V gene TRBV6-1; the D is unclear. This CDR3 has 13 residues. Trimming shortened V by 0 bases and J by 4 bases, and 4 bases separated the two germline ends. Germline-derived CDR1 and CDR2 are MNHNS and SASEGT.